The 9 T cell receptor beta chains below all came from one sample that was sequenced in a study of early T cells in non-severe SARS-CoV-2 infection. TCRdb passed the 5' RACE reads through MiXCR, listing each CDR3 protein once. In the table there are about 80,000 distinct CDR3 sequences, around 12% of which are singletons. The source was whole blood, collected at baseline. The receptor set was obtained from an adult who was a healthcare worker with PCR-confirmed SARS-CoV-2 infection or an uninfected control (not recorded which). The donor label of this sample is uncertain.

This clonotype showed up just a few times. The V and J genes are TRBV11-2 and TRBJ2-6; D gene uncertain. With 5 bases removed from V and 7 bases from J, the gap between germline ends came to 0 bases. CDR1 is SGHAT and CDR2 is FQNNGV in the germline V gene. CDR3 length: 10 amino acids. The CDR3 reads CASSANVLTF. CDR3 nucleotide sequence: TGTGCCAGCAGCGCCAACGTCCTGACTTTC.

At least ten counts were recorded for this clonotype. The V and J genes are TRBV2 and TRBJ1-5; D is uncertain. CDR3 length equals 13 residues. The germline V and J ends were trimmed by 6 bases and 4 bases, with 10 bases remaining between them. Looked up from germline, CDR1 is SNHLY and CDR2 is FYNNEI. The CDR3 spells CASRDDGNQPQHF. The CDR3 DNA sequence: TGTGCCAGCAGAGACGACGGGAATCAGCCCCAGCATTTT.

This clonotype has just a few counts. V usage is TRBV12-3 or TRBV12-4 and J usage is TRBJ2-4, with TRBD2 matching over 8 bases. Losses at the gene ends were 3 bases for V and 5 bases for J; bases not matched to a gene: 0. This CDR3 region has 13 residues. The CDR3 reads CASSFGGENIQYF. CDR3 DNA sequence: TGTGCCAGCAGTTTCGGGGGGGAAAACATTCAGTACTTC.

The CDR3 loop reads CASSLISAGAFF. The CDR3 coding sequence is TGTGCCAGCAGCTTGATATCCGCTGGGGCTTTCTTT. The V call is TRBV5-6, the J call TRBJ1-1; D not certain. Germline V lookup: CDR1 SGHDT, CDR2 YYEEEE. The CDR3 length is 12 residues. V lost 1 base to trimming and J lost 11 bases, with 12 bases between them.

This clonotype was found many times. The gene calls are TRBV6-1 and TRBJ1-2, with D maybe TRBD1 (6 bases). This CDR3 is 11 amino acids long. V lost 6 bases and J lost 7, with 9 bases in between. Germline CDR1 is MNHNS and CDR2 is SASEGT. The CDR3 sequence is CASRPGVGYTF. The CDR3 DNA reads TGTGCCAGCAGACCAGGGGTTGGCTACACCTTC.

The rearrangement uses TRBV6-2 or TRBV6-3 and TRBJ1-5, with D tentatively TRBD1 (6 bases). Germline CDR1 is MNHEY and CDR2 is SVGEGT. This CDR3 comprises 15 residues. Trimming shortened V by 9 bases and J by 2 bases, and 17 bases separated the two germline ends. The CDR3 reads CASKLTGHGNQPQHF. The CDR3 nucleotides are TGTGCCAGTAAACTTACAGGGCACGGCAATCAGCCCCAGCATTTT.

This clonotype turned up a few times. CDR3 nucleotides: TGTGCCAGCAGTTTAGTCGGCGGACAAGAGACCCAGTACTTC. This translates into CASSLVGGQETQYF. The V and J genes are TRBV12-3 or TRBV12-4 and TRBJ2-5; D not resolved. The CDR3 is 14 amino acids. V lost 1 base, J lost 2 bases, and 8 bases lay in between.

The chain is built from TRBV6-1 and TRBJ2-2; 8 nucleotides match TRBD2. The length of the CDR3 is 16 residues. Germline CDR1 and CDR2: MNHNS and SASEGT. V lost 2 bases, J lost 6 bases, and 8 bases stayed unmatched. The CDR3 protein is CASSEYQREPAGELFF. For the CDR3, the DNA is TGTGCCAGCAGTGAATACCAGCGGGAGCCCGCCGGGGAGCTGTTTTTT.

This rearrangement joins TRBV5-1 to TRBJ2-5; TRBD2 might be the D (7 bases). Germline CDR1 is SGHRS and CDR2 is YFSETQ. The germline V and J ends were trimmed by 1 base and 4 bases, with 17 bases remaining between them. The CDR3 consists of 16 residues. This CDR3 reads CASSLMAGASGETQYF. As DNA, the CDR3 is TGCGCCAGCAGCTTGATGGCGGGGGCTAGCGGAGAGACCCAGTACTTC.